This TCR beta chain is from a study of T cell responses to AZD1222 COVID-19 vaccine. Germline V gives CDR1 LNHDA, CDR2 SQIVND (reference sequence). The CDR3 runs to 12 residues. Trimming cost V 1 base and J 4 bases, with 2 bases left between them. General study findings and limits: Among vaccine-associated CD4 TCRs, coverage spanned spike, with dominance at 160-218 and 743-854. Possibly, clonal diversity was underestimated; donors were largely white British and included more females.

About this clone: Antigen: not known. This sample also contains other DNA sequences that code for the same CDR3.

Sequencing was performed with immunoSEQ multiplex PCR; in TCRdb, only in-frame clones are kept and a portion is missing. The sample records approximately 180,000 clones, 88% being singletons. The chain links TRBV19 to TRBJ1-5; no firm D call. The receptor comes from an adult in good health. The sequences come from peripheral blood, collected on day 0 of AZD1222 vaccination. CDR3 sequence reads: CASSIGNQPQHF. Written as DNA, the CDR3 is TGTGCCAGTAGTATAGGGAATCAGCCCCAGCATTTT.